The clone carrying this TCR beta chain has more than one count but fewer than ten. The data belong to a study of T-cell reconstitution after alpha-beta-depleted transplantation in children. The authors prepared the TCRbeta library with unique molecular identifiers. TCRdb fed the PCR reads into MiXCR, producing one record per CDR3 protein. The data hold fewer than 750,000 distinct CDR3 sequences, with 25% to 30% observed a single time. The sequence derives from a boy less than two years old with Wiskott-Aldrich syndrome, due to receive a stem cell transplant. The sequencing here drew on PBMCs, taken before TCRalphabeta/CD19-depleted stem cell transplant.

In nucleotides, the CDR3 is TGCGCCAGCAGCTTGAAACACTCTGGAAACACCATATATTTT. Encoded protein: CASSLKHSGNTIYF. The chain recombines TRBV5-1 with TRBJ1-3, with unresolved D. Per the germline V gene, CDR1 is SGHRS and CDR2 is YFSETQ. Trimming stripped 1 base from V and 0 bases from J, with 5 bases between. The length of the CDR3 is 14 residues.